Detailed here is one T cell receptor beta chain. The antigen is undetermined. This specimen comes from a study of shared clonotypes between healthy human individuals. Study as a whole: Donors had three CD4 naive, three CD4 memory, two CD8 naive and one CD8 memory plate apiece.

CDR1 is SGHNT, CDR2 YYREEE, per germline (reference sequence). CDR3 length equals 15 residues. V was cut by 4 bases and J by 4 bases, with 15 bases left in between. Authors' methods: ImmunoSEQ only sent back junction sequences with no quality scores, so filtering was done differently. Method: immunoSEQ multiplex PCR; TCRdb's copy keeps in-frame clones and lacks some. From that table come the V and J calls and clone size; the DNA was used to work out D and trimming. The profile covers roughly 760,000 clones, with around 72% appearing a single time and about 1.7% taken by the ten largest. Broader study findings: What naive subsets generally showed was a larger estimated richness than memory subsets showed. Some naive CD4 clonotypes, about 5%, turned up in common across four donors.

The rearrangement joins TRBV5-4 to TRBJ2-1; the D gene could be TRBD1 or TRBD2 (5 bases each). The sample comprised memory CD4+ T cells sorted from blood. Subset denoted: CD45RA-negative fraction. This TCR came from a young woman in good health. The CDR3 reads CASSPRGVSYNEQFF. CDR3 nucleotide sequence: TGTGCCAGCAGCCCGAGGGGAGTTTCGTACAATGAGCAGTTCTTC.